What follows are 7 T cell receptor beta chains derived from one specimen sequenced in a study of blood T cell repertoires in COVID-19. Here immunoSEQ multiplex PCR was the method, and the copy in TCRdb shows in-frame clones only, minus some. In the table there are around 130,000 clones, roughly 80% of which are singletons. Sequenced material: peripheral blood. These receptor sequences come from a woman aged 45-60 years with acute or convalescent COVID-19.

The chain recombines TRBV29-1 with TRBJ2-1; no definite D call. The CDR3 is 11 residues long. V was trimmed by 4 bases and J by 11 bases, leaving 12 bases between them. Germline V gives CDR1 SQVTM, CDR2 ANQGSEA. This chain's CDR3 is CSVVLQVKQFF. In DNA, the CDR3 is TGCAGCGTTGTACTTCAGGTAAAGCAGTTCTTC.

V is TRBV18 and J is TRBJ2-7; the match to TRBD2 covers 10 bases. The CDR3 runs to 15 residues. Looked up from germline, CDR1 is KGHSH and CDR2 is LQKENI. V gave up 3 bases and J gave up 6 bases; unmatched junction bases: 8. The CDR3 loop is CASSPSGGTVSEQYF. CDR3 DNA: TGTGCCAGCTCACCTAGCGGGGGGACCGTCTCCGAGCAGTACTTC.

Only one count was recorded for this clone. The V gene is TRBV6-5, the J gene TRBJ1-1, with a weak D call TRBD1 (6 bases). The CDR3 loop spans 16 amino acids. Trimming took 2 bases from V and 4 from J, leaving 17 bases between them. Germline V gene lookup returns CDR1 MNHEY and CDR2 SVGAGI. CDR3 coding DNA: TGTGCCAGCAGTTACACTCTACAGGGAGGGTTCACTGAAGCTTTCTTT. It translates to CASSYTLQGGFTEAFF.

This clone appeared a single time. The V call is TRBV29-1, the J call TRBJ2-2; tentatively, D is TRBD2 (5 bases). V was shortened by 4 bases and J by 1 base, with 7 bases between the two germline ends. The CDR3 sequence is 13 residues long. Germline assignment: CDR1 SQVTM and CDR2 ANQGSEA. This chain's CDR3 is CSVATRNTGELFF. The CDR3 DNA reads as TGCAGCGTTGCAACTAGGAACACCGGGGAGCTGTTTTTT.

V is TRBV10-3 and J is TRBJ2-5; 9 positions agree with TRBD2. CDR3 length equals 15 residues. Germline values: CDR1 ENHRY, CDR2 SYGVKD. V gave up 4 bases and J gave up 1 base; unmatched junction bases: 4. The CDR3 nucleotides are TGTGCCATCAGTGGCCAGCGGGGGGTCCAAGAGACCCAGTACTTC. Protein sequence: CAISGQRGVQETQYF.

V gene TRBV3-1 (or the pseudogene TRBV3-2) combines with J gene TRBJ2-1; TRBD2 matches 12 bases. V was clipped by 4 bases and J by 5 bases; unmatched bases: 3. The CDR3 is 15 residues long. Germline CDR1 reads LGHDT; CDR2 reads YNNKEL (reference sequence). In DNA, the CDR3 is TGTGCCAGCAGCCGGACTAGCGGGACCAACAATGAGCAGTTCTTC. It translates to CASSRTSGTNNEQFF.

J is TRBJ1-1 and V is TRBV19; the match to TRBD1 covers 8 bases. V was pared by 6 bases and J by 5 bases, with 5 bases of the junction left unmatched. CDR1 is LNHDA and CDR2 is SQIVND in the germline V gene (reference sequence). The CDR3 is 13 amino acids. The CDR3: CASSVTGGTEAFF. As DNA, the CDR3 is TGTGCCAGTAGCGTTACAGGGGGAACTGAAGCTTTCTTT.